The 26 T cell receptor beta chains below all came from one sample that was sequenced in a study of blood T cell repertoires in COVID-19. The data were produced by immunoSEQ multiplex PCR, yet TCRdb's version contains in-frame clones alone and is incomplete. The sample consists of tens of thousands of clones, around 81% of them appearing once. Sequenced material: peripheral blood. These TCRs come from a man between 65 and 85 years old with acute or convalescent COVID-19.

The V gene is TRBV28, the J gene TRBJ2-1, with D possibly matching TRBD2 (6 bases). The CDR3 has 14 residues. CDR1 is MDHEN, CDR2 SYDVKM, per germline. The ends were cut back, 4 bases at V and 8 bases at J, with 15 bases in the middle. The CDR3 DNA reads as TGTGCCAGCAGTTCCCGGGACTCTGACGATGAGCAGTTCTTC. It codes for CASSSRDSDDEQFF.

The rearrangement uses TRBV30 and TRBJ1-1; 7 nucleotides agree with TRBD1. Germline CDR1 is GTSNPN and CDR2 is SVGIG (reference sequence). The CDR3 sequence is 12 residues long. The V and J ends lost 8 bases and 2 bases, in that order; junction bases with no gene match: 5. The CDR3 DNA reads as TGTGCCGGTACAGGGGCTAACACTGAAGCTTTCTTT. As protein: CAGTGANTEAFF.

This clone occurred once. The chain is built from TRBV19 and TRBJ2-2; D call uncertain. Germline V gene sequence: CDR1 LNHDA, CDR2 SQIVND (reference sequence). CDR3 length equals 13 residues. V was clipped by 3 bases and J by 2 bases, with 4 bases between them. The DNA for the CDR3 is TGTGCCAGTAGTATCGGTAACACCGGGGAGCTGTTTTTT. It specifies CASSIGNTGELFF.

The chain uses TRBV24-1 and TRBJ1-2; tentatively, D is TRBD1 (6 bases). Trimming pared 4 bases from V and 4 bases from J, leaving 12 bases between. From germline, CDR1 is KGHDR and CDR2 SFDVKD. The CDR3 totals 14 residues. In nucleotides, the CDR3 is TGTGCCACCAGTGACCAGACAGGATCCTATGGCTACACCTTC. Protein sequence: CATSDQTGSYGYTF.

V gene TRBV6-2 or TRBV6-3 combines with J gene TRBJ2-3, with a tentative D call TRBD2 (5 bases). The germline CDR1 and CDR2 sequences are MNHEY and SVGEGT. The CDR3 loop spans 12 amino acids. V lost 2 bases and J 5 bases, leaving 5 bases between the germline ends. The CDR3 DNA follows: TGTGCCAGCAGTTACGGGAGAGATACGCAGTATTTT. Protein sequence: CASSYGRDTQYF.

This clone was picked up one time. The chain combines TRBV7-2 with TRBJ1-4, with a weak D call TRBD1 (5 bases). Per the germline V gene, CDR1 is SGHTA and CDR2 is FQGNSA. The ends were cut back, 1 base at V and 2 bases at J, with 11 bases in the middle. The length of the CDR3 is 16 residues. CDR3 amino acids: CASSLGPAGTNEKLFF. The CDR3 region has the DNA TGTGCCAGCAGCTTAGGGCCGGCAGGGACTAATGAAAAACTGTTTTTT.

The chain joins TRBV28 to TRBJ1-2; no clear D gene. The CDR3 runs to 13 residues. In germline, CDR1 is MDHEN, CDR2 SYDVKM. V was shortened by 5 bases and J by 10 bases, with 17 bases between the two germline ends. The DNA for the CDR3 is TGTGCCAGCAGTAAAAAGAATACAGCCGACTACACCTTC. It specifies CASSKKNTADYTF.

This clone was observed a single time. The rearrangement links TRBV3-1 (or the pseudogene TRBV3-2) to TRBJ1-3; D call uncertain. This CDR3 region has 14 residues. The germline V gene has CDR1 LGHDT and CDR2 YNNKEL (reference sequence). V lost 1 base and J 3 bases, leaving 7 bases between the germline ends. The CDR3 DNA follows: TGTGCCAGCAGCCAAGGCCAGATTGGAAACACCATATATTTT. This sequence encodes CASSQGQIGNTIYF.

V and J are TRBV4-3 and TRBJ2-2; 8 bases agree with TRBD2. CDR1 is LGHNA and CDR2 is YSLEER in the germline V gene. This CDR3 spans 17 amino acids. J lost 0 bases, V lost 2 bases, and 5 bases had no gene match. The CDR3 coding sequence is TGCGCCAGCAGCCAATTTCTAGCGGGCTCGAACACCGGGGAGCTGTTTTTT. Its translation: CASSQFLAGSNTGELFF.

The chain combines TRBV5-1 with TRBJ2-2, with a possible D match to TRBD1 (6 bases). This CDR3 is built from 16 residues. V lost 0 bases to trimming and J lost 1 base, with 10 bases between them. Per the germline V gene, CDR1 is SGHRS and CDR2 is YFSETQ. The chain's CDR3 is CASSLAPGVNTGELFF. The CDR3 bases are TGCGCCAGCAGCTTGGCCCCAGGGGTGAACACCGGGGAGCTGTTTTTT.

The V call is TRBV28, the J call TRBJ1-1, with 7 bases identical to TRBD1. Looked up from germline, CDR1 is MDHEN and CDR2 is SYDVKM. The ends lost 5 bases at V and 0 bases at J; junction bases unmatched: 3. The length of the CDR3 is 14 residues. CDR3 region: CASSDGTVNTEAFF. CDR3 DNA: TGTGCCAGCAGTGACGGGACAGTGAACACTGAAGCTTTCTTT.

The V gene is TRBV19, the J gene TRBJ2-5, with D perhaps TRBD2 (5 bases). This CDR3 contains 16 residues. The V and J ends lost 3 bases and 2 bases respectively, with 16 bases between them. Germline V gene sequence: CDR1 LNHDA, CDR2 SQIVND (reference sequence). CDR3 sequence reads: CASSMLRASGQETQYF. The DNA for the CDR3 is TGTGCCAGTAGTATGCTACGAGCGTCGGGACAAGAGACCCAGTACTTC.

This clone has only one observation. This sequence joins TRBV3-1 (or the pseudogene TRBV3-2) and TRBJ1-1; D not certain. CDR1 and CDR2 (germline): LGHDT, YNNKEL (reference sequence). CDR3 length: 16 residues. The germline V and J ends were trimmed by 1 base and 0 bases, with 12 bases remaining between them. The CDR3 sequence: CASSQAHGSMNTEAFF. The CDR3 DNA reads TGTGCCAGCAGCCAAGCACACGGGAGTATGAACACTGAAGCTTTCTTT.

The gene calls are TRBV19 and TRBJ2-2; 7 nucleotides match TRBD1. In germline, CDR1 is LNHDA, CDR2 SQIVND (reference sequence). CDR3 length: 13 amino acids. V lost 5 bases to trimming and J lost 5 bases; unmatched junction nucleotides: 2. The DNA of the CDR3 is TGTGCCAGTAGTGTGACAGGGACCGGGGAGCTGTTTTTT. Its translation is CASSVTGTGELFF.

As concerns this clone: The germline gene is not matched at one end of the junction; a read error may be the cause. The chain couples TRBV3-1 (or the pseudogene TRBV3-2) to TRBJ2-6; tentative D call: TRBD1 (7 bases). Germline V gives CDR1 LGHDT, CDR2 YNNKEL (reference sequence). The CDR3 is made up of 17 amino acids. CDR3 DNA sequence: TGTGCCCGCAGGGGGGACCGGGGGAGTACTGGGGCCAACGTCCTGACTTTC. The encoded protein is CARRGDRGSTGANVLTF.

The chain recombines TRBV20-1 with TRBJ2-7; TRBD1 is a possible D gene (5 bases). The CDR3 loop spans 11 amino acids. The V end lost 6 bases, the J end lost 4 bases, and 10 bases lay between the germline ends. CDR1 DFQATT and CDR2 SNEGSKA come from the germline V gene (reference sequence). CDR3 residues: CSASDSYEQYF. The CDR3 region has the DNA TGCAGTGCCAGCGACAGTTACGAGCAGTACTTC.

V gene TRBV19 combines with J gene TRBJ2-2; tentatively, D is TRBD2 (5 bases). The V gene lost 0 bases and the J gene lost 4 bases, with 12 bases spanning the gap. The germline CDR1 and CDR2 sequences are LNHDA and SQIVND (reference sequence). CDR3 size: 16 residues. The chain's CDR3 is CASSIDRRAGTGELFF. The CDR3 DNA reads as TGTGCCAGTAGTATAGACAGACGGGCGGGCACCGGGGAGCTGTTTTTT.

This sequence joins TRBV2 and TRBJ2-3; D is perhaps TRBD2 (6 bases). Trimming took off 3 bases at V and 5 bases at J, with 18 bases between the two ends. CDR3 length: 16 amino acids. The germline CDR1 and CDR2 sequences are SNHLY and FYNNEI. The CDR3 DNA reads TGTGCCAGCAGTGAGAGGGGCCGGAGGGGCGGAGATACGCAGTATTTT. Residues: CASSERGRRGGDTQYF.

V gene TRBV5-1 combines with J gene TRBJ1-6; perhaps TRBD1 as D (5 bases). This CDR3 is 14 amino acids long. The germline V gene encodes CDR1 SGHRS and CDR2 YFSETQ. The V end was cut by 2 bases, the J end by 7 bases, with 10 bases between. Here the CDR3 reads CASSFQGQNSPLHF. In DNA form, the CDR3 reads TGCGCCAGCAGCTTCCAGGGCCAGAATTCACCCCTCCACTTT.

The V gene is TRBV5-6, the J gene TRBJ2-2; D perhaps matches TRBD1 (5 bases). Germline V gene lookup returns CDR1 SGHDT and CDR2 YYEEEE. This CDR3 is 18 amino acids long. V was trimmed by 2 bases and J by 6 bases, leaving 23 bases between them. CDR3 in amino acids: CASSFKTDVGKGAGELFF. DNA of the CDR3: TGTGCCAGCAGCTTTAAGACAGATGTGGGTAAAGGTGCCGGGGAGCTGTTTTTT.

V and J are TRBV7-2 and TRBJ2-4; tentatively, D is TRBD1 (6 bases). The germline V gene encodes CDR1 SGHTA and CDR2 FQGNSA. This CDR3 comprises 16 residues. V dropped 6 bases and J dropped 1 base, with 16 bases sitting between them. The CDR3 spells CASSLMGAMAKNIQYF. The CDR3 nucleotides read TGTGCCAGCAGTCTTATGGGGGCTATGGCCAAAAACATTCAGTACTTC.

The V gene is TRBV25-1, the J gene TRBJ2-1; the D gene is possibly TRBD1 (5 bases). In germline, CDR1 is MGHDK, CDR2 SYGVNS. Deletions cut 6 bases from V and 8 bases from J, with 11 bases between. This CDR3 has 12 amino acids. The CDR3 reads CASRFDSHEQFF. CDR3 nucleotide sequence: TGTGCCAGCAGATTCGACAGCCATGAGCAGTTCTTC. The variable domain in full, with the rest retrieved from reference TRBV25-1 and TRBJ2-1, is EADIYQTPRYLVIGTGKKITLECSQTMGHDKMYWYQQDPGMELHLIHYSYGVNSTEKGDLSSESTVSRIRTEHFPLTLESARPSHTSQYLCASRFDSHEQFFGPGTRLTVL.

The chain recombines TRBV2 with TRBJ1-5; D is undetermined. The V and J ends lost 1 base and 6 bases respectively, with 4 bases between them. This CDR3 region has 12 residues. The germline V gene encodes CDR1 SNHLY and CDR2 FYNNEI. The CDR3 DNA is TGTGCCAGCAGTGAAGGGAGTCAGCCCCAGCATTTT. It encodes CASSEGSQPQHF.

This rearrangement joins TRBV28 to TRBJ1-5, with TRBD1 as a possible D gene (5 bases). Germline lookup yields CDR1 MDHEN and CDR2 SYDVKM. The CDR3 runs to 17 residues. Trimming removed 6 bases from V and 4 bases from J, with 22 bases in between. DNA of the CDR3: TGTGCCAGCAGCCCTGGGCAGGGAAGGACCGGTAATCAGCCCCAGCATTTT. Protein product: CASSPGQGRTGNQPQHF.

In its sample, this clone was seen once. This chain uses TRBV5-5 with TRBJ1-1; TRBD1 might be the D (6 bases). The germline gives CDR1 SGHKS, CDR2 YYEKEE (reference sequence). Trimming stripped 5 bases from V and 3 bases from J, with 11 bases between. CDR3 length: 13 amino acids. CDR3 residues: CASSFEGDTEAFF. The CDR3 DNA follows: TGTGCCAGCAGTTTCGAGGGGGACACTGAAGCTTTCTTT.

The DNA for the CDR3 is TGTGCTAGTGGTTACCCCCTGCGGTCAGGGACTGAAGCTTTCTTT. This encodes CASGYPLRSGTEAFF. The chain has TRBV12-5 and TRBJ1-1; D possibly corresponds to TRBD1 (5 bases). The CDR3 extends over 15 amino acids. Germline V CDR1 and CDR2: LGHNT, FRNRAP. The V and J ends lost 4 bases and 5 bases respectively, with 17 bases between them.